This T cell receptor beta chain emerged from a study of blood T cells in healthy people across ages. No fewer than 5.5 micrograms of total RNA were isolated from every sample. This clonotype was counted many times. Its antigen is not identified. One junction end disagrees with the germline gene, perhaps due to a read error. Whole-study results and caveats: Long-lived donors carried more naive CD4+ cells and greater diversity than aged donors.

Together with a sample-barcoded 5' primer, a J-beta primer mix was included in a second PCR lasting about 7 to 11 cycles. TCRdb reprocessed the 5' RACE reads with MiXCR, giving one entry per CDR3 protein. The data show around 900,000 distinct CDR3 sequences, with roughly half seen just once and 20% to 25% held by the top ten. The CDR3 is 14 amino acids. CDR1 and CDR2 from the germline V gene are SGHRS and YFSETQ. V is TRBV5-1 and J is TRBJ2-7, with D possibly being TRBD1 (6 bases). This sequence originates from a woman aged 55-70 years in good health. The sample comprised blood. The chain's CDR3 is CASSLGRGPYEQYF. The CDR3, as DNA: TGTGCCAGCAGTTTAGGCAGGGGCCCCTACGAGCAGTACTTC.